This T cell receptor beta chain was documented in a study of blood T cells in healthy people across ages. PCR was performed a second time for about 7 to 11 cycles using a sample-barcoded 5' primer and a J-beta primer mix. TCRdb itself ran the 5' RACE reads through MiXCR, one entry per CDR3 protein. The table records 850,000 to 950,000 distinct CDR3 sequences, under 35% of them present only once. CDR3 size: 14 residues. CDR1 and CDR2 from the germline V gene are LNHNV and YYDKDF (reference sequence). Trimming left V 3 bases short and J 9 bases short, with 12 bases between. Ten or more counts support this clonotype.

Sequencing was done on a sample of blood. This TCR was sampled from an elderly woman in good health. The rearrangement uses TRBV15 and TRBJ1-6, with TRBD1 as a possible D gene (6 bases). The CDR3 is CATSSRGGVSPLHF. The CDR3 region has the DNA TGTGCCACCAGCAGTAGGGGGGGAGTTTCACCCCTCCACTTT.